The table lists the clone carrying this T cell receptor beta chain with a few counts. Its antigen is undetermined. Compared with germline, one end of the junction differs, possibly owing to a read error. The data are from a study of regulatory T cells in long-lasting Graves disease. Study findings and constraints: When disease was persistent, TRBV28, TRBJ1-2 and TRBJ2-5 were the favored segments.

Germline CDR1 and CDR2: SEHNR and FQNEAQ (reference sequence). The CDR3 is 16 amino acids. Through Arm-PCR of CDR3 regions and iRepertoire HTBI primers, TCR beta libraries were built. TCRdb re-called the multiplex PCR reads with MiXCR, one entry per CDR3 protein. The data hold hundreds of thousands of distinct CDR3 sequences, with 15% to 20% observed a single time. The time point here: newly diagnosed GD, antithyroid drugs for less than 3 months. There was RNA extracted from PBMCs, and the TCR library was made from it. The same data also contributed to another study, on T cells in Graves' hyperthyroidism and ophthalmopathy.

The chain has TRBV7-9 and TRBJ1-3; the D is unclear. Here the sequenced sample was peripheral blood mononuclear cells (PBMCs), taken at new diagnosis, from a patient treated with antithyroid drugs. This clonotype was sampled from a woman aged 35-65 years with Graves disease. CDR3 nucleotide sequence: TGTGCCAGCAACTTACTGGATGGGGACTCTGGAAACACCATATATTTT. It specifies CASNLLDGDSGNTIYF.